This entry lists 10 T cell receptor beta chains sequenced from one sample in a study of cytomegalovirus exposure and HLA in healthy donors. Primers: 60 Vbeta forward and 13 Jbeta reverse. Only in-frame clones appear in the TCRdb table, and some are missing; sequencing was by immunoSEQ multiplex PCR. The sample records 80,000 to 95,000 clones, 70% to 80% being singletons. Sample: PBMCs. The receptor source for this set is a woman between 40 and 50 years old in good health and CMV-seropositive.

This chain connects TRBV13 to TRBJ1-4; a possible D gene is TRBD1 (6 bases). Trimming cost V 3 bases and J 6 bases, with 14 bases left between them. This CDR3 has 15 residues. Germline loops: CDR1 PRHDT, CDR2 FYEKMQ (reference sequence). The CDR3 sequence is CASSFGLNRDEKLFF. The CDR3 DNA sequence: TGTGCCAGCAGCTTCGGGTTAAACAGGGATGAAAAACTGTTTTTT. The variable domain in full, with the rest retrieved from reference TRBV13 and TRBJ1-4, is AAGVIQSPRHLIKEKRETATLKCYPIPRHDTVYWYQQGPGQDPQFLISFYEKMQSDKGSIPDRFSAQQFSDYHSELNMSSLELGDSALYFCASSFGLNRDEKLFFGSGTQLSVL.

J is TRBJ2-2 and V is TRBV5-1, with 8 positions matching TRBD1. The CDR3 is made up of 16 amino acids. In germline, CDR1 is SGHRS, CDR2 YFSETQ. Trimming cost V 0 bases and J 3 bases; bases outside gene matches: 4. In DNA, the CDR3 is TGCGCCAGCAGCTTGGTACAGGGGGTGGACACCGGGGAGCTGTTTTTT. It specifies CASSLVQGVDTGELFF. The full variable domain, completed using reference TRBV5-1 and TRBJ2-2, is KAGVTQTPRYLIKTRGQQVTLSCSPISGHRSVSWYQQTPGQGLQFLFEYFSETQRNKGNFPGRFSGRQFSNSRSEMNVSTLELGDSALYLCASSLVQGVDTGELFFGEGSRLTVL.

The chain uses TRBV4-2 and TRBJ2-3; TRBD2 might be the D (5 bases). Trimming pared 3 bases from V and 4 bases from J, leaving 8 bases between. The germline CDR1 and CDR2 sequences are LGHNA and YNFKEQ. The CDR3 runs to 13 residues. CDR3 amino acids: CASSQVLADTQYF. Here the CDR3 DNA reads TGTGCCAGCAGCCAGGTACTAGCAGATACGCAGTATTTT.

The V gene is TRBV27, the J gene TRBJ1-2, with a weak D call TRBD1 (6 bases). Trimming took off 7 bases at V and 6 bases at J, with 9 bases between the two ends. Germline-derived CDR1 and CDR2 are MNHEY and SMNVEV (reference sequence). The CDR3 covers 11 residues. The CDR3 spells CASNGGHGYTF. The CDR3 bases are TGTGCCAGCAACGGGGGGCATGGCTACACCTTC.

This sequence joins TRBV15 and TRBJ2-1, with 7 bases matching TRBD2. Germline-derived CDR1 and CDR2 are LNHNV and YYDKDF (reference sequence). The CDR3 is 16 amino acids. With 5 bases clipped from V and 7 bases from J, the junction kept 14 bases outside the gene matches. The CDR3 spells CATSPPGGGAWNEQFF. The CDR3 bases are TGTGCCACCAGCCCCCCTGGGGGGGGAGCGTGGAATGAGCAGTTCTTC.

The genes are TRBV30 and TRBJ1-1, with a tentative D call TRBD1 (6 bases). The CDR3 covers 15 residues. The ends were cut back, 3 bases at V and 0 bases at J, with 14 bases in the middle. Per germline, CDR1 GTSNPN and CDR2 SVGIG (reference sequence). The CDR3 sequence: CAWSAKGQLNTEAFF. CDR3 nucleotides: TGTGCCTGGAGCGCAAAAGGACAGTTGAACACTGAAGCTTTCTTT.

The V call is TRBV6-5, the J call TRBJ1-5; 7 nucleotides match TRBD1. CDR1 and CDR2 (germline): MNHEY, SVGAGI. Trimming removed 4 bases from V and 2 bases from J; junction bases left unmatched: 5. This CDR3 comprises 15 residues. The CDR3 loop reads CASSLGGGGNQPQHF. CDR3 DNA: TGTGCCAGCAGTTTAGGGGGCGGAGGCAATCAGCCCCAGCATTTT.

This chain joins TRBV7-9 and TRBJ1-2; 10 bases are a match to TRBD1. With 3 bases clipped from V and 6 bases from J, the junction kept 7 bases outside the gene matches. CDR3 size: 15 residues. Looked up from germline, CDR1 is SEHNR and CDR2 is FQNEAQ (reference sequence). CDR3 sequence: CASSFRGQGNDGYTF. In DNA form, the CDR3 reads TGTGCCAGCAGCTTTCGGGGACAGGGGAACGATGGCTACACCTTC.

The chain has TRBV6-5 and TRBJ1-2, with D maybe TRBD1 (5 bases). Trimming left V 5 bases short and J 8 bases short, with 15 bases between. Germline lookup yields CDR1 MNHEY and CDR2 SVGAGI. CDR3 length: 13 residues. CDR3 residues: CASSTGTIRGYTF. The CDR3 coding sequence is TGTGCCAGCAGTACCGGGACTATTAGGGGCTACACCTTC.

This clone was observed a single time. The genes are TRBV30 and TRBJ2-1, with D maybe TRBD2 (6 bases). Germline-derived CDR1 and CDR2 are GTSNPN and SVGIG (reference sequence). V was trimmed by 1 base and J by 3 bases, leaving 7 bases between them. The CDR3 spans 13 residues. The CDR3 loop is CAWSGLDYNEQFF. In DNA form, the CDR3 reads TGTGCCTGGAGTGGACTAGACTACAATGAGCAGTTCTTC.